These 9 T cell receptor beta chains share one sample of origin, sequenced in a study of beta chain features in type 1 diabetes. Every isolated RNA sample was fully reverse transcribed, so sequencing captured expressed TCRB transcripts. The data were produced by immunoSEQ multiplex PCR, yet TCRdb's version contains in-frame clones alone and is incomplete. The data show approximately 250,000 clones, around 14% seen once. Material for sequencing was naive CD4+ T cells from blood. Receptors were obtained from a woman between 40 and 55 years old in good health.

CDR3 protein: CASSLLGSYQETQYF. The CDR3, as DNA: TGTGCCAGCAGCTTATTGGGTAGCTACCAAGAGACCCAGTACTTC. The chain recombines TRBV7-8 with TRBJ2-5; the D is unclear. V lost 2 bases, J lost 0 bases, and 10 bases lay in between. Per the germline V gene, CDR1 is SGHVS and CDR2 is FQNEAQ. CDR3 length: 15 residues.

The CDR3 region is CASSFAQGVYGYTF. DNA of the CDR3: TGCGCCAGCAGCTTCGCGCAGGGGGTATACGGCTACACCTTC. V usage is TRBV5-1 and J usage is TRBJ1-2; TRBD1 matches at 7 bases. In germline, CDR1 is SGHRS, CDR2 YFSETQ. V was pared by 2 bases and J by 8 bases, with 9 bases of the junction left unmatched. The CDR3 is 14 residues long.

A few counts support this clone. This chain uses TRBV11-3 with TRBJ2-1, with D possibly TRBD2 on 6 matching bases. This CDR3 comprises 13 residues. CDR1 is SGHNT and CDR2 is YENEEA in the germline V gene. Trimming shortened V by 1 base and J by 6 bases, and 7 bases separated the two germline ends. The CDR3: CASSLVSGNEQFF. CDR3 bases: TGTGCCAGCAGCTTAGTTAGCGGCAATGAGCAGTTCTTC.

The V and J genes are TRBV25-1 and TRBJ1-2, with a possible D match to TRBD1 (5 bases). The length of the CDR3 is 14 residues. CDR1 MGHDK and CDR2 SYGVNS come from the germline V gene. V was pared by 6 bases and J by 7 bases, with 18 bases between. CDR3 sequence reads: CASRTDGGFGGYTF. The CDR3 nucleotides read TGTGCCAGCAGGACGGACGGGGGGTTCGGTGGCTACACCTTC.

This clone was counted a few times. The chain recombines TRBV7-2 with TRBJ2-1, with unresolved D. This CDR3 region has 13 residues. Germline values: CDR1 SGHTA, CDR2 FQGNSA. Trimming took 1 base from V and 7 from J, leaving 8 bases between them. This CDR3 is CASSLGIRNEQFF. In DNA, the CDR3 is TGTGCCAGCAGCTTAGGTATCCGTAATGAGCAGTTCTTC. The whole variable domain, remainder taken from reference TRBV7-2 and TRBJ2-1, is GAGVSQSPSNKVTEKGKDVELRCDPISGHTALYWYRQSLGQGLEFLIYFQGNSAPDKSGLPSDRFSAERTGGSVSTLTIQRTQQEDSAVYLCASSLGIRNEQFFGPGTRLTVL.

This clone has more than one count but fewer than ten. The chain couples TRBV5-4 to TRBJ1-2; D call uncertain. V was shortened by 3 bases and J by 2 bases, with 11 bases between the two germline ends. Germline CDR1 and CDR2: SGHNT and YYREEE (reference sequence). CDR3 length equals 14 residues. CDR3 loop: CASSSQTGNYGYTF. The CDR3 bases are TGTGCCAGCAGCTCCCAGACTGGGAACTATGGCTACACCTTC.

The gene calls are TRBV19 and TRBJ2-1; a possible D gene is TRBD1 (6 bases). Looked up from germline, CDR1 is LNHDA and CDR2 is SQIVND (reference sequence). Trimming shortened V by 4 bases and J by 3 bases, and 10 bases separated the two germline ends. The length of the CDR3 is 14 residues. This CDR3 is CASSRGQSYNEQFF. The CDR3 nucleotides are TGTGCCAGTAGTAGAGGACAGAGCTACAATGAGCAGTTCTTC.

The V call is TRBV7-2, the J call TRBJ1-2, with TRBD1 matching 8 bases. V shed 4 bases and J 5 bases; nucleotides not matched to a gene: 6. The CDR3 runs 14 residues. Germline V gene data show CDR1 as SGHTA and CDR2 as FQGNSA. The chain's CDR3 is CASSWRGQGYGYTF. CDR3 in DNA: TGTGCCAGCAGCTGGAGAGGACAGGGATATGGCTACACCTTC.

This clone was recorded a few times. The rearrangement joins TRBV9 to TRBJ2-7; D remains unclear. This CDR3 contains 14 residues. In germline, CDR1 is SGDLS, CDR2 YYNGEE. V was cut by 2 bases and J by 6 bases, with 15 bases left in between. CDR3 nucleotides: TGTGCCAGCAGCGTTGATCCCGGGTTCGGCGAGCAGTACTTC. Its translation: CASSVDPGFGEQYF.